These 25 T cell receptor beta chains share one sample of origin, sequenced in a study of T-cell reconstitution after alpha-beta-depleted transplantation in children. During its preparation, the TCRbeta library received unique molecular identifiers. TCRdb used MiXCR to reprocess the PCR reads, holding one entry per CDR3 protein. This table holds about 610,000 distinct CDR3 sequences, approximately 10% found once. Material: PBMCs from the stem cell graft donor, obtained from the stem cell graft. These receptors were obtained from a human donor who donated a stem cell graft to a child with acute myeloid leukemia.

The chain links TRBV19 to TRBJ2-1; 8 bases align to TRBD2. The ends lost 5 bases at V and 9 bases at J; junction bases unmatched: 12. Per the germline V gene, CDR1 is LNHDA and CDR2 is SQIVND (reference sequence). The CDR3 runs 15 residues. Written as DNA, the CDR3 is TGTGCCAGTAGTCCCCAGCTAAGCGGGAGTGGTGAGCAGTTCTTC. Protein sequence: CASSPQLSGSGEQFF.

The CDR3 is CATQLEGPWRHEQFF. Written as DNA, the CDR3 is TGTGCCACCCAGTTGGAGGGACCTTGGAGACATGAGCAGTTCTTC. This chain links TRBV24-1 with TRBJ2-1; TRBD2 might be the D (6 bases). V dropped 9 bases and J dropped 8 bases, with 22 bases sitting between them. Germline V CDR1 and CDR2: KGHDR, SFDVKD. The CDR3 contains 15 residues.

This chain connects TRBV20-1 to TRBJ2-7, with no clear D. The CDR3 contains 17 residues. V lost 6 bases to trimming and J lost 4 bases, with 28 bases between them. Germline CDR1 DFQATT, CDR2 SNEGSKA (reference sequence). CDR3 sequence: CSAPVGPRGSWAYEQYF. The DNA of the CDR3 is TGCAGTGCCCCCGTAGGGCCCCGCGGAAGCTGGGCTTACGAGCAGTACTTC.

The CDR3 coding sequence is TGTGCCACATCACGCGTCTCCTACAATGAGCAGTTCTTC. The encoded protein is CATSRVSYNEQFF. The chain uses TRBV15 and TRBJ2-1; D remains unclear. The CDR3 contains 13 residues. Per germline, CDR1 LNHNV and CDR2 YYDKDF (reference sequence). The germline V and J ends were trimmed by 9 bases and 0 bases, with 9 bases remaining between them.

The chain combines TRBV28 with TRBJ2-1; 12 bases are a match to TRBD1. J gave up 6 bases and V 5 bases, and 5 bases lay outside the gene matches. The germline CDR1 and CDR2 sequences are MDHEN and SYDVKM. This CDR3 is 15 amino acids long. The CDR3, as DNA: TGTGCCAGCAGTACCCGGGACAGGGGGCTCAATGAGCAGTTCTTC. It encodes CASSTRDRGLNEQFF.

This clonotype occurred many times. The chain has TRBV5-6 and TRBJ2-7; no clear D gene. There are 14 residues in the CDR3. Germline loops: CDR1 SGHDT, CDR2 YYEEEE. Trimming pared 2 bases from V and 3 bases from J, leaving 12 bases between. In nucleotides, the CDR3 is TGTGCCAGCAGCTTCCCAGGAAACGTCTACGAGCAGTACTTC. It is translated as CASSFPGNVYEQYF.

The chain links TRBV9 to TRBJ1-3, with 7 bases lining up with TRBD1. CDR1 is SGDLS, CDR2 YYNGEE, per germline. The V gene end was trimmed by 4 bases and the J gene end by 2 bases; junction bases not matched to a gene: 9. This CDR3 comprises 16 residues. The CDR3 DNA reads TGTGCCAGCAGCCCTCCCACGGGGACAGCTGGAAACACCATATATTTT. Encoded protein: CASSPPTGTAGNTIYF.

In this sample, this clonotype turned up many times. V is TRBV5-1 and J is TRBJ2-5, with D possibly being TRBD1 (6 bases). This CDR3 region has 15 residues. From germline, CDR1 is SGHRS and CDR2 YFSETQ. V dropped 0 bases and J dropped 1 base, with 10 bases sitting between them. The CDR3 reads CASSLGRGAQETQYF. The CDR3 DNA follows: TGCGCCAGCAGCTTGGGCAGGGGAGCCCAAGAGACCCAGTACTTC.

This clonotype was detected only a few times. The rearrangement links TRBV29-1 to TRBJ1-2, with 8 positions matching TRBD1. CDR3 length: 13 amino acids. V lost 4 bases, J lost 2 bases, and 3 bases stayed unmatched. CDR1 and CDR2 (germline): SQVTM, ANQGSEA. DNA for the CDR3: TGCAGCGTTGCCACAGGGGGGAACTATGGCTACACCTTC. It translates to CSVATGGNYGYTF.

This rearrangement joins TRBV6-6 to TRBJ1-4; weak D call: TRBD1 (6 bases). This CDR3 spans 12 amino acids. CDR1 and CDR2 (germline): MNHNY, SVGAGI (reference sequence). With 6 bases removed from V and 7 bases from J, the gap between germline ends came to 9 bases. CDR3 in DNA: TGTGCCAGCAGGCAGGGGATTGAAAAACTGTTTTTT. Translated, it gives CASRQGIEKLFF.

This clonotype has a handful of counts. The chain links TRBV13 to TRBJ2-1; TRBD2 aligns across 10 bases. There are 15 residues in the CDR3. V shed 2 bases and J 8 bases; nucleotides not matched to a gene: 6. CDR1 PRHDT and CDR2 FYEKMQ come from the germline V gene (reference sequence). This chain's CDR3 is CASSLKLAGTYEQFF. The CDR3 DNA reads TGTGCCAGCAGCTTAAAACTAGCGGGGACTTATGAGCAGTTCTTC.

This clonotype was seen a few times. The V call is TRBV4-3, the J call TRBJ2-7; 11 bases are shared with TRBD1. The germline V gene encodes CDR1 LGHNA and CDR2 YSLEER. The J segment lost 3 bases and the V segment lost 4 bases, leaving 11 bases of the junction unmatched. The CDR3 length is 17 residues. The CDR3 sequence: CASSPQLGTGGNYEQYF. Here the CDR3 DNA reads TGCGCCAGCAGCCCGCAACTCGGGACAGGGGGGAACTACGAGCAGTACTTC.

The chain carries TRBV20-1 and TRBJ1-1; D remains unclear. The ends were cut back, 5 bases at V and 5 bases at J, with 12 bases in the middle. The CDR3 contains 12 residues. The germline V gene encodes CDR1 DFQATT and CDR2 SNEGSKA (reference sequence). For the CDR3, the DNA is TGCAGTGCTCCAGTAGGCTGGACTGAAGCTTTCTTT. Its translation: CSAPVGWTEAFF.

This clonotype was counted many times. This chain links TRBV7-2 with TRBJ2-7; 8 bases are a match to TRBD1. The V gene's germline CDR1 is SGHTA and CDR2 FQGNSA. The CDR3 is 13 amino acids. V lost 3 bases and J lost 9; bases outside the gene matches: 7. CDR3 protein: CASSFQGAMRQYF. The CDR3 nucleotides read TGTGCCAGCAGCTTCCAGGGGGCAATGAGGCAGTACTTC.

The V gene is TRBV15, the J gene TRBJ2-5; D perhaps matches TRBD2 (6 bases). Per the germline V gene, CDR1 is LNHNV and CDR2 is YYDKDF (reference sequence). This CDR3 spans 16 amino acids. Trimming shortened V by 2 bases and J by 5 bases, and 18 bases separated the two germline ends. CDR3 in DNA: TGTGCCACCAGCAGACGCCGGTCACTAGGAGGGGAGACCCAGTACTTC. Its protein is CATSRRRSLGGETQYF.

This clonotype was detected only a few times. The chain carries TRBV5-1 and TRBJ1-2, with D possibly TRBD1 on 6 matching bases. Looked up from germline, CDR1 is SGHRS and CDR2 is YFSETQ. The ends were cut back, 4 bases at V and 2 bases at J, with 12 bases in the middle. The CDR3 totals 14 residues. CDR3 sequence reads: CASSPTDSNYGYTF. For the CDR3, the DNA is TGCGCCAGCAGCCCTACGGACAGCAACTATGGCTACACCTTC.

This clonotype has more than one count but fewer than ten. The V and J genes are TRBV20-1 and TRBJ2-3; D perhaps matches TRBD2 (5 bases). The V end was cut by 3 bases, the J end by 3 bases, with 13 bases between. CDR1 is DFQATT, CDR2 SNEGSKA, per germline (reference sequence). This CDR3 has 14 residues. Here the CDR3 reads CSASARGRTDTQYF. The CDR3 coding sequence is TGCAGTGCTAGCGCGCGAGGGAGAACAGATACGCAGTATTTT.

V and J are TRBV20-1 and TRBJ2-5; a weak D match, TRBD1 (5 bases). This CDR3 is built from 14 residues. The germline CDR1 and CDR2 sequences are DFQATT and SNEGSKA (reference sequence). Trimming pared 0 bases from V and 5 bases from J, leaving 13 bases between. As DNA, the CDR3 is TGCAGTGCTAGAGAGACAGCCCACGGGGAGACCCAGTACTTC. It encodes CSARETAHGETQYF.

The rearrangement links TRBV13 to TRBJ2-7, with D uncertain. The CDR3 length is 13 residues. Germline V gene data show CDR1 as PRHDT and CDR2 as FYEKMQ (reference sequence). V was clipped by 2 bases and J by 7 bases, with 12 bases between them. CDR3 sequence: CASSLSPMREQYF. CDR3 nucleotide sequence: TGTGCCAGCAGCTTAAGCCCAATGAGGGAGCAGTACTTC. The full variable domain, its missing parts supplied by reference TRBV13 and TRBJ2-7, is AAGVIQSPRHLIKEKRETATLKCYPIPRHDTVYWYQQGPGQDPQFLISFYEKMQSDKGSIPDRFSAQQFSDYHSELNMSSLELGDSALYFCASSLSPMREQYFGPGTRLTVT.

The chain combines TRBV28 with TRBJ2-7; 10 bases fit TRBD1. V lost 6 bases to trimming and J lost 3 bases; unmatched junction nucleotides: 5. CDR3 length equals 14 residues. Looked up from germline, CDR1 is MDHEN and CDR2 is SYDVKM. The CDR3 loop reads CASRGTGADYEQYF. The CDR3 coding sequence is TGTGCCAGCAGGGGGACAGGGGCCGACTACGAGCAGTACTTC.

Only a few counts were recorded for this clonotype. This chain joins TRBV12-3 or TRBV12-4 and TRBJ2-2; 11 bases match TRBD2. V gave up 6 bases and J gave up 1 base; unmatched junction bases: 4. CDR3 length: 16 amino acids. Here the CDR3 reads CASSITSGGNTGELFF. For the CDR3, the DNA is TGTGCCAGCAGCATCACTAGCGGGGGGAACACCGGGGAGCTGTTTTTT.

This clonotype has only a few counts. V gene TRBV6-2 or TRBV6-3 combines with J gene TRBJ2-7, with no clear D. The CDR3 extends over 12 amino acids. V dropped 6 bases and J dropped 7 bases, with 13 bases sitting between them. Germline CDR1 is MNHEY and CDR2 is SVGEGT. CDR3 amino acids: CASSPLVREQYF. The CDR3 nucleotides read TGTGCCAGCAGCCCCCTAGTCCGGGAGCAGTACTTC.

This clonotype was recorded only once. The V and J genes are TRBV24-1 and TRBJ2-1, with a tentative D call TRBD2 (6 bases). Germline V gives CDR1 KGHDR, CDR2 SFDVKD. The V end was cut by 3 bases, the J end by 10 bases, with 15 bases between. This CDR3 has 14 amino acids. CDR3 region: CATSDQRPGVEQFF. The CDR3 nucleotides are TGTGCCACCAGTGATCAACGCCCGGGAGTGGAGCAGTTCTTC.

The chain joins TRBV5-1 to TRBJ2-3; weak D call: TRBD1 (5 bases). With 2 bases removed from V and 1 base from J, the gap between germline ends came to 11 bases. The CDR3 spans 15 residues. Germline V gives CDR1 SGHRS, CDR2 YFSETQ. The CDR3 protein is CASSFDSGGTDTQYF. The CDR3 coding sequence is TGCGCCAGCAGCTTTGACAGTGGGGGCACAGATACGCAGTATTTT.

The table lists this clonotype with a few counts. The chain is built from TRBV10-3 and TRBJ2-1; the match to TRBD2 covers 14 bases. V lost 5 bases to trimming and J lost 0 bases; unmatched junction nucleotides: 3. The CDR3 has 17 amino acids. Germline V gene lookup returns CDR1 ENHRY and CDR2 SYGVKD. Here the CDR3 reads CAISPGTSGSSYNEQFF. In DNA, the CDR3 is TGTGCCATCAGTCCCGGGACTAGCGGGAGCTCCTACAATGAGCAGTTCTTC.